Listed below are T cell receptor beta chains from one sample, sequenced in a study of cytomegalovirus exposure and HLA in healthy donors. Data came from immunoSEQ multiplex PCR; TCRdb stores just in-frame clones and leaves some out. Of 150,000 to 200,000 clones listed, 60% to 80% are singletons. Sequenced material: PBMCs. The receptor set was obtained from a man aged 35 to 55 in good health and CMV-seronegative. Each CDR3 is given with its conserved first and last residue. Each record gives: V gene, clone size, J gene, D gene, CDR3 protein, CDR3 DNA. D genes are given only for firm matches. Part of the rows lack a size; the others show once, few, many or a class for expanded clones.

V: TRBV19; size: .; J: TRBJ2-7; D: .; CDR3: CASSDLIRGEEQYF; DNA: TGTGCCAGTAGTGACCTTATTAGGGGCGAGGAGCAGTACTTC
V: TRBV5-4; size: .; J: TRBJ1-3; D: .; CDR3: CASSRSGSGNTIYF; DNA: TGTGCCAGCAGCCGTTCAGGGTCGGGAAACACCATATATTTT
V: TRBV7-3; size: .; J: TRBJ2-1; D: TRBD2; CDR3: CASSLLAGLSYNEQFF; DNA: TGTGCCAGCAGCTTACTAGCGGGGCTCTCCTACAATGAGCAGTTCTTC
V: TRBV6-1; size: few; J: TRBJ1-1; D: .; CDR3: CASSYHDITFF; DNA: TGTGCCAGCAGTTATCACGACATAACTTTCTTT
V: TRBV29-1; size: .; J: TRBJ2-7; D: TRBD1; CDR3: CSVRTGKGYEQYF; DNA: TGCAGCGTTCGGACAGGGAAGGGCTACGAGCAGTACTTC
V: TRBV9; size: .; J: TRBJ2-7; D: .; CDR3: CASSVESGFSYEQYF; DNA: TGTGCCAGCAGCGTAGAGTCAGGGTTTTCCTACGAGCAGTACTTC
V: TRBV6-1; size: .; J: TRBJ1-5; D: .; CDR3: CASSEERLAGRQPQHF; DNA: TGTGCCAGCAGTGAAGAAAGGTTGGCAGGTAGGCAGCCCCAGCATTTT
V: TRBV30; size: few; J: TRBJ2-2; D: TRBD2; CDR3: CAWSPTRSGGVSGELFF; DNA: TGTGCCTGGAGTCCGACCCGGAGCGGGGGGGTTTCCGGGGAGCTGTTTTTT
V: TRBV6-6; size: .; J: TRBJ1-2; D: .; CDR3: CASSYDPGVGYTF; DNA: TGTGCCAGCAGTTACGATCCGGGGGTCGGCTACACCTTC
V: TRBV5-4; size: .; J: TRBJ1-2; D: TRBD1; CDR3: CASSQKTGAAYGYTF; DNA: TGTGCCAGCAGCCAAAAGACAGGGGCCGCCTATGGCTACACCTTC
V: TRBV13; size: .; J: TRBJ2-7; D: TRBD2; CDR3: CASSFWSTSGSSEQYF; DNA: TGTGCCAGCAGCTTTTGGTCAACTAGCGGGAGTTCCGAGCAGTACTTC
V: TRBV7-9; size: few; J: TRBJ2-5; D: TRBD1; CDR3: CASSERDSDQETQYF; DNA: TGTGCCAGCAGCGAAAGGGACAGCGACCAAGAGACCCAGTACTTC
V: TRBV29-1; size: .; J: TRBJ2-2; D: TRBD1; CDR3: CSTGQANTGELFF; DNA: TGCAGCACCGGACAGGCGAACACCGGGGAGCTGTTTTTT
V: TRBV27; size: .; J: TRBJ2-2; D: TRBD2; CDR3: CASRGYQTSGSAGGELFF; DNA: TGTGCCAGCAGAGGATACCAGACTAGCGGGAGTGCTGGCGGGGAGCTGTTTTTT
V: TRBV4-1; size: .; J: TRBJ2-4; D: .; CDR3: CASSQAPSRVAENIQYF; DNA: TGCGCCAGCAGCCAAGCGCCGTCTAGAGTAGCGGAAAACATTCAGTACTTC
V: TRBV2; size: few; J: TRBJ1-5; D: .; CDR3: CASHSINQPQHF; DNA: TGTGCCAGCCACAGTATCAATCAGCCCCAGCATTTT
V: TRBV15; size: few; J: TRBJ1-6; D: TRBD1; CDR3: CATSKVTGGYNSPLHF; DNA: TGTGCCACCAGCAAAGTCACAGGGGGGTATAATTCACCCCTCCACTTT
V: TRBV7-8; size: few; J: TRBJ2-7; D: .; CDR3: CASSLVARADEQYF; DNA: TGTGCCAGCAGCTTAGTAGCGAGGGCGGACGAGCAGTACTTC
V: TRBV18; size: few; J: TRBJ1-2; D: TRBD1; CDR3: CASSPDLRGANYGYTF; DNA: TGTGCCAGCTCACCGGACCTCAGGGGGGCTAACTATGGCTACACCTTC
V: TRBV2; size: .; J: TRBJ2-7; D: TRBD2; CDR3: CASSEGLAGGMYEQYF; DNA: TGTGCCAGCAGTGAGGGACTAGCGGGGGGGATGTACGAGCAGTACTTC
V: TRBV27; size: .; J: TRBJ2-7; D: .; CDR3: CASSGRGTYEQYF; DNA: TGTGCCAGCAGTGGCAGGGGAACCTACGAGCAGTACTTC
V: TRBV5-6; size: .; J: TRBJ2-1; D: TRBD2; CDR3: CASSLGVSGRGTSEQFF; DNA: TGTGCCAGCAGCTTGGGTGTTAGCGGGAGGGGTACAAGTGAGCAGTTCTTC
V: TRBV5-1; size: .; J: TRBJ2-7; D: TRBD2; CDR3: CASSSGLAGGLDEQYF; DNA: TGCGCCAGCAGCTCGGGACTAGCGGGGGGGCTGGACGAGCAGTACTTC
V: TRBV2; size: .; J: TRBJ2-3; D: .; CDR3: CASSDRILGTDTQYF; DNA: TGTGCCAGCAGTGACAGGATATTGGGCACAGATACGCAGTATTTT
V: TRBV7-9; size: once; J: TRBJ1-5; D: .; CDR3: CASSMGPNQPQHF; DNA: TGTGCCAGCAGTATGGGCCCCAATCAGCCCCAGCATTTT
V: TRBV5-1; size: .; J: TRBJ1-4; D: TRBD1; CDR3: CASSPGTEATNEKLLF; DNA: TGCGCCAGCAGCCCGGGGACAGAGGCAACTAATGAAAAACTGTTGTTT
V: TRBV11-2; size: .; J: TRBJ2-3; D: .; CDR3: CASSAGLISDTQYF; DNA: TGTGCCAGCAGCGCCGGACTGATTTCAGATACGCAGTATTTT
V: TRBV11-2; size: .; J: TRBJ1-1; D: .; CDR3: CASSFLARGTEAFF; DNA: TGTGCCAGCAGCTTTTTGGCCCGGGGTACTGAAGCTTTCTTT
V: TRBV5-4; size: .; J: TRBJ2-7; D: TRBD1; CDR3: CASSRTGGNEQYF; DNA: TGTGCCAGCAGCAGGACAGGGGGCAACGAGCAGTACTTC
V: TRBV6-5; size: .; J: TRBJ2-7; D: .; CDR3: CASGVGQGYEQYF; DNA: TGTGCCAGCGGGGTGGGACAAGGATACGAGCAGTACTTC
V: TRBV29-1; size: .; J: TRBJ2-1; D: TRBD1; CDR3: CSGGDRGFGGEQFF; DNA: TGCAGCGGGGGGGACAGGGGGTTTGGTGGTGAGCAGTTCTTC
V: TRBV6-5; size: .; J: TRBJ2-7; D: .; CDR3: CASRKLDPGSYEQYF; DNA: TGTGCCAGCAGAAAACTGGACCCGGGGTCCTACGAGCAGTACTTC
V: TRBV6-1; size: few; J: TRBJ1-6; D: .; CDR3: CASSETQGSNSPLHF; DNA: TGTGCCAGCAGTGAAACCCAGGGAAGTAATTCACCCCTCCACTTT
V: TRBV7-9; size: .; J: TRBJ2-5; D: .; CDR3: CSSSWEREIGETQYF; DNA: TGTTCCAGCAGCTGGGAGAGGGAGATAGGAGAGACCCAGTACTTC
V: TRBV5-5; size: .; J: TRBJ1-2; D: .; CDR3: CASSSGQIYGYTF; DNA: TGTGCCAGCAGCTCCGGACAGATCTATGGCTACACCTTC